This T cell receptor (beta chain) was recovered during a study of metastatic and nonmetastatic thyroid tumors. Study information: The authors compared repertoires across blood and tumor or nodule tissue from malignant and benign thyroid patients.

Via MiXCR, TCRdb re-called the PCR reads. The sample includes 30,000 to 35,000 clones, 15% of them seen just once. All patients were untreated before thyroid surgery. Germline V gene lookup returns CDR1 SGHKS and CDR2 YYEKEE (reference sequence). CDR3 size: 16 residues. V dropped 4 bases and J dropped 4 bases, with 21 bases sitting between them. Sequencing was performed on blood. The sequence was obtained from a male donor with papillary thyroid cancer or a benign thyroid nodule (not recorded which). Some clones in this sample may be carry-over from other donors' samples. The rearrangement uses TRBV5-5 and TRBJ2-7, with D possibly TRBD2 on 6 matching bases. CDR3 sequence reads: CASSGGLKVGTYEQYF. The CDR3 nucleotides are TGTGCCAGCAGCGGGGGACTTAAAGTGGGTACTTACGAGCAGTACTTC.